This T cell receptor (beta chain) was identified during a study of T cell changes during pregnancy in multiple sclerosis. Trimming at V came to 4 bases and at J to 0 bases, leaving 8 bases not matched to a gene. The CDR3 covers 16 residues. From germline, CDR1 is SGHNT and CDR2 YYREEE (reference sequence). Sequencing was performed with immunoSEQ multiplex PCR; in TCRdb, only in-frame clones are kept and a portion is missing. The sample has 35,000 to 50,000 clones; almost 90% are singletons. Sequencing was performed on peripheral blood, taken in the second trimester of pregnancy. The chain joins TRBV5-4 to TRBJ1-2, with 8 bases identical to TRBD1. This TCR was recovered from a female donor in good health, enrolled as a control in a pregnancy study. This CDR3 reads CASSTPDRAANYGYTF. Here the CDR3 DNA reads TGTGCCAGCAGCACTCCGGACAGGGCTGCTAACTATGGCTACACCTTC.